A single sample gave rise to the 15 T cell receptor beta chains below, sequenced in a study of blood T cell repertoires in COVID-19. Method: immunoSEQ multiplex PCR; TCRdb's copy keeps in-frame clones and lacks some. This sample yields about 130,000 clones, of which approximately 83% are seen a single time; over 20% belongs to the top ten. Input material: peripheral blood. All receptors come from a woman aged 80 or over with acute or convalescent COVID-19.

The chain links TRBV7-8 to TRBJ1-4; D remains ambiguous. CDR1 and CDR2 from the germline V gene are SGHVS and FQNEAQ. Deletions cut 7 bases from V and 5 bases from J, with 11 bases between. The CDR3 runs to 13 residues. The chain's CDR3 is CASKEQPNEKLFF. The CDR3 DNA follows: TGTGCCAGCAAAGAACAGCCGAATGAAAAACTGTTTTTT.

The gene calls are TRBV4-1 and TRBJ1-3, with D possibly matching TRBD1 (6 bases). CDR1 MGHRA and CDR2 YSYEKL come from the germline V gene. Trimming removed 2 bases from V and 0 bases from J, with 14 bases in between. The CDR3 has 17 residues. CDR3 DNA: TGCGCCAGCAGCCAACCAGGGGCAAGCTTCTCTGGAAACACCATATATTTT. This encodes CASSQPGASFSGNTIYF.

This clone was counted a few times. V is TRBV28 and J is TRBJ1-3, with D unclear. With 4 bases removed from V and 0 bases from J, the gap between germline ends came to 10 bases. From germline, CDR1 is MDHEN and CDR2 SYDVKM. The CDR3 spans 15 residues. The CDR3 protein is CASSYQITSGNTIYF. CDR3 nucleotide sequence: TGTGCCAGCAGTTATCAGATCACCTCTGGAAACACCATATATTTT.

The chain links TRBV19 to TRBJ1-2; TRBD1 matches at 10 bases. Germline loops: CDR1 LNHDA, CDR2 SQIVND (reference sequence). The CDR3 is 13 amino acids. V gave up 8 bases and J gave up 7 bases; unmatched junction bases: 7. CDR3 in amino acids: CASGDRGVRGYTF. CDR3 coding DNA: TGTGCCAGTGGGGACAGGGGTGTTCGTGGCTACACCTTC.

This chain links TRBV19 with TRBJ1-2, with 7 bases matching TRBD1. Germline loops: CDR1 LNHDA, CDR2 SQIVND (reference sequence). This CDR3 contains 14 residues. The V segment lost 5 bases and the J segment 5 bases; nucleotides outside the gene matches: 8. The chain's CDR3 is CASSPYQTGYGYTF. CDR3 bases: TGTGCCAGTAGTCCTTACCAGACAGGGTATGGCTACACCTTC.

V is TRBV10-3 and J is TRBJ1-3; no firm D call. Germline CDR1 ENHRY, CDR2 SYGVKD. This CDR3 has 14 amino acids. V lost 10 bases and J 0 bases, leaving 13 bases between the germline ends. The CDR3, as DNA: TGTGCCACCACTACACCTAGCTCTGGAAACACCATATATTTT. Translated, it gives CATTTPSSGNTIYF.

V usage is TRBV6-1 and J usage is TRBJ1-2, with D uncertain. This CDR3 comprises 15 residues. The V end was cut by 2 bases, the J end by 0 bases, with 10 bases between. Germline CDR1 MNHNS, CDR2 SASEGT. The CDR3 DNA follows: TGTGCCAGCAGTGAATTGGGGAGTTCTAACTATGGCTACACCTTC. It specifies CASSELGSSNYGYTF.

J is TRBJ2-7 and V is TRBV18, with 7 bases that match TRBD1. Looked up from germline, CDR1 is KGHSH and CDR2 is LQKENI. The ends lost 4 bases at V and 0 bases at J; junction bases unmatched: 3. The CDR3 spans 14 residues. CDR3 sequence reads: CASSLRGNSYEQYF. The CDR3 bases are TGTGCCAGCTCACTCAGGGGGAACTCCTACGAGCAGTACTTC.

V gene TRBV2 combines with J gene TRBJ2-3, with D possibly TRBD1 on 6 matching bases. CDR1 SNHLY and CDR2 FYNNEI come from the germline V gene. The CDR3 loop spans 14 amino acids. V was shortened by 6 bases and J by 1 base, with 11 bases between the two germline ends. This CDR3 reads CASRQGLGTDTQYF. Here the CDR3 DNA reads TGTGCCAGCAGACAGGGTTTGGGCACAGATACGCAGTATTTT.

For the CDR3, the DNA is TGTGCCAGCAGCCCGCCGGGGGAAAACATTCAGTACTTC. Translating it yields CASSPPGENIQYF. V and J are TRBV4-2 and TRBJ2-4; weak D call: TRBD2 (6 bases). The CDR3 sequence is 13 residues long. Germline lookup yields CDR1 LGHNA and CDR2 YNFKEQ. Trimming shortened V by 4 bases and J by 5 bases, and 9 bases separated the two germline ends.

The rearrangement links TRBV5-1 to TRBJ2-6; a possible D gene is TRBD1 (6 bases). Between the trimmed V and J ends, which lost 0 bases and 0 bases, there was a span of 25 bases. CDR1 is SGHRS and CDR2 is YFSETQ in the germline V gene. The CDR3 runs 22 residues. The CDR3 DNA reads TGCGCCAGCAGCTTGGGGAACCCGGGACAAACCCCACGCTACTCTGGGGCCAACGTCCTGACTTTC. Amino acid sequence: CASSLGNPGQTPRYSGANVLTF.

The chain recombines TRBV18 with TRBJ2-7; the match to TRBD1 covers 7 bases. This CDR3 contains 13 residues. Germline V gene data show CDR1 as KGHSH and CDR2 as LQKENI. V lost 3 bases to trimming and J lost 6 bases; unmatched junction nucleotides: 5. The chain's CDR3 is CASSPDRVGEQYF. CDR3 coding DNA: TGTGCCAGCTCACCCGACAGGGTGGGCGAGCAGTACTTC. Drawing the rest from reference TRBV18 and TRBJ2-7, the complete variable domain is NAGVMQNPRHLVRRRGQEARLRCSPMKGHSHVYWYRQLPEEGLKFMVYLQKENIIDESGMPKERFSAEFPKEGPSILRIQQVVRGDSAAYFCASSPDRVGEQYFGPGTRLTVT.

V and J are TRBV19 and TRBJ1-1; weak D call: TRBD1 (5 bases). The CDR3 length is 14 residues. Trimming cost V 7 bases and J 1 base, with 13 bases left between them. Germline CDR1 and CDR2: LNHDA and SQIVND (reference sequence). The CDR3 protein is CASMGGGTNTEAFF. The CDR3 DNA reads TGTGCCAGTATGGGCGGAGGGACGAACACTGAAGCTTTCTTT.

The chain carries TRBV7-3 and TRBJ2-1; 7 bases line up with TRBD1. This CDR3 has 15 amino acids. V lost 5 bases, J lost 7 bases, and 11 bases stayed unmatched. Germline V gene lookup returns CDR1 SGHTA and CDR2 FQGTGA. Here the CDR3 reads CASSPRRTGANEQFF. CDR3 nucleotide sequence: TGTGCCAGCAGCCCACGCCGGACAGGAGCGAATGAGCAGTTCTTC.

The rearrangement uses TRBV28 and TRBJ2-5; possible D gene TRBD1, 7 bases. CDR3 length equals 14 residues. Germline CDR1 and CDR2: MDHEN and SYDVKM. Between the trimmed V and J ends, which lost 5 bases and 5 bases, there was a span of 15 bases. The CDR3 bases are TGTGCCAGCAGTACCCAGGGGGGATCGGAGACCCAGTACTTC. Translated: CASSTQGGSETQYF.